This T cell receptor (beta chain) was identified during a study of shared clonotypes between healthy human individuals. V was trimmed by 3 bases and J by 0 bases, leaving 14 bases between them. CDR3 length: 16 residues. Germline assignment: CDR1 SGHRS and CDR2 YFSETQ. The assay was immunoSEQ multiplex PCR, and TCRdb's table has in-frame clones only and misses some. The repertoire has some 350,000 clones, approximately 79% of them found once; the top ten carry about 9.3%. This clone was observed many times. Antigen unknown. General study findings and limits: Naive CD4 clonotypes were shared across a few donors at approximately 5.3%. Donor scarcity curtailed the genetic and exposure-history diversity represented herein. Non-shared clonotypes had lower generation probabilities than those shared by all four donors.

This receptor was taken from a man aged 30-40 years in good health. The V and J genes are TRBV5-1 and TRBJ2-3; D perhaps matches TRBD2 (6 bases). The sample comprised memory CD4+ T cells sorted from blood. Subset noted: CD45RA-negative fraction. CDR3 protein: CASSSGTDTSTDTQYF. Written as DNA, the CDR3 is TGCGCCAGCAGCTCGGGGACTGATACTAGCACAGATACGCAGTATTTT. The whole variable domain, filled in from reference TRBV5-1 and TRBJ2-3, reads KAGVTQTPRYLIKTRGQQVTLSCSPISGHRSVSWYQQTPGQGLQFLFEYFSETQRNKGNFPGRFSGRQFSNSRSEMNVSTLELGDSALYLCASSSGTDTSTDTQYFGPGTRLTVL.